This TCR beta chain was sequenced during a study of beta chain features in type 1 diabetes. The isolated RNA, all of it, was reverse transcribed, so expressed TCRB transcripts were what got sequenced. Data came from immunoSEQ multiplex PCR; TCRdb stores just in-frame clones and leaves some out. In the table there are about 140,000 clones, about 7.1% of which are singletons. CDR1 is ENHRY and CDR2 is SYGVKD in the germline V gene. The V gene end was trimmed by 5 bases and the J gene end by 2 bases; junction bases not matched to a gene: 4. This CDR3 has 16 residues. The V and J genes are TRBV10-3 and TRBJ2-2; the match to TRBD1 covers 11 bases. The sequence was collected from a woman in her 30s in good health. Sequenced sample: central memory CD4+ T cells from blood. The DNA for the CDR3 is TGTGCCATCAGTCCGCGGACAGGGGGCAACACCGGGGAGCTGTTTTTT. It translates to CAISPRTGGNTGELFF.